This TCR beta chain was captured in a study of glioma-infiltrating T cells after dendritic cell vaccination. Study background: Patients had newly diagnosed or recurrent glioblastoma and received dendritic cell vaccines.

The CDR3 totals 15 residues. Germline-derived CDR1 and CDR2 are SGHKS and YYEKEE (reference sequence). Trimming removed 3 bases from V and 4 bases from J, with 16 bases in between. As for this clone: Its antigen remains unknown.

Time point reported: after dendritic cell vaccination, including at tumor progression/relapse. Blood PBMC samples: pre-vaccination, two weeks post third vaccination, and at tumor progression. General observations from the study: Few patients contributed both blood and tumor specimens. Patients with more pretreatment TILs had longer time to progression and survival.

Clones were read by immunoSEQ multiplex PCR, and TCRdb kept only the in-frame ones, dropping some. The sample lists approximately 50,000 clones; approximately 89% were seen once. This rearrangement joins TRBV5-5 to TRBJ1-1; D perhaps matches TRBD1 (5 bases). The source of this sequence is a human donor with glioblastoma. Source: blood, taken after dendritic cell vaccination. CDR3 coding DNA: TGTGCCAGCAGCTGGGGGGTTGCAGGGTCCACTGAAGCTTTCTTT. Its translation: CASSWGVAGSTEAFF. Full variable domain (remainder filled in from reference TRBV5-5 and TRBJ1-1): DAGVTQSPTHLIKTRGQQVTLRCSPISGHKSVSWYQQVLGQGPQFIFQYYEKEERGRGNFPDRFSARQFPNYSSELNVNALLLGDSALYLCASSWGVAGSTEAFFGQGTRLTVV.